This T cell receptor (beta chain) was identified during a study of cytomegalovirus exposure and HLA in healthy donors. Overall study results and limits: The presence/absence work took it that sequencing depth was about the same across donors. Donors belonging to an Asian-associated ancestry cluster reportedly showed fewer N-insertions in productive TCRs than the roughly 700-donor mean, according to what a later analysis found. The likely origin of a cluster of highly shared sequence variants was a sequencing artifact. Reportedly, TCR beta sequences accurately predicted HLA-A and HLA-B alleles in most subjects.

With 4 bases removed from V and 8 bases from J, the gap between germline ends came to 15 bases. The CDR3 length is 14 residues. The germline gives CDR1 MNHEY, CDR2 SMNVEV (reference sequence). In this sample, this clone turned up a few times. Its cognate antigen is unknown. Researchers ran the PCR with 60 Vbeta and 13 Jbeta primers. The repertoire was sequenced with immunoSEQ multiplex PCR; TCRdb's copy has only in-frame clones and lacks some. The table records 150,000 to 200,000 clones, about 80% of them present only once. V and J are TRBV27 and TRBJ2-1, with D unclear. Sequencing used PBMCs. The TCR originated in a man aged 18 to 29 in good health and CMV-seropositive. The CDR3 loop reads CASSSQSLLDEQFF. In DNA form, the CDR3 reads TGTGCCAGCAGTTCACAGTCACTTTTGGATGAGCAGTTCTTC.